The 12 T cell receptor beta chains given below trace back to one sample, sequenced in a study of T-cell memory formation after mild COVID-19. TCRdb re-called the 5' RACE reads with MiXCR, one entry per CDR3 protein. The sample lists tens of thousands of distinct CDR3 sequences, about 12% occurring once. Sequenced material: PBMCs or a T cell subset sorted from them (not recorded which). The receptors come from an adult woman who had mild COVID-19 (a few samples of this study predate the infection). Cell type and time point are not known.

This sequence joins TRBV20-1 and TRBJ1-1, with D unresolved. Germline V gene data show CDR1 as DFQATT and CDR2 as SNEGSKA (reference sequence). V gave up 6 bases and J gave up 2 bases, with 13 bases separating them. There are 13 residues in the CDR3. For the CDR3, the DNA is TGCAGTGCCTGGGAACAGACAAACACTGAAGCTTTCTTT. This encodes CSAWEQTNTEAFF.

This clonotype was counted a few times. The J gene is TRBJ1-1, the V gene TRBV20-1; TRBD1 aligns across 7 bases. Germline assignment: CDR1 DFQATT and CDR2 SNEGSKA (reference sequence). The CDR3 loop spans 13 amino acids. The ends lost 3 bases at V and 7 bases at J; junction bases unmatched: 8. CDR3 loop: CSARAGTAFEAFF. The CDR3 coding sequence is TGCAGTGCTAGGGCCGGGACAGCTTTTGAAGCTTTCTTT.

The CDR3 is CASSQGKGMRTEAFF. Written as DNA, the CDR3 is TGCGCCAGCAGCCAAGGGAAAGGAATGAGGACTGAAGCTTTCTTT. The rearrangement joins TRBV4-1 to TRBJ1-1; no firm D call. This CDR3 has 15 amino acids. CDR1 is MGHRA and CDR2 is YSYEKL in the germline V gene. The V end was cut by 1 base, the J end by 5 bases, with 14 bases between.

CDR3 sequence: CASSPSQEGGLRADTQYF. Here the CDR3 DNA reads TGCGCCAGCAGCCCCTCTCAAGAGGGGGGGCTAAGGGCAGATACGCAGTATTTT. The rearrangement uses TRBV4-1 and TRBJ2-3; a possible D gene is TRBD2 (7 bases). This CDR3 region has 18 residues. V was shortened by 4 bases and J by 4 bases, with 24 bases between the two germline ends. The germline CDR1 and CDR2 sequences are MGHRA and YSYEKL.

This clonotype was found a few times. This chain uses TRBV5-1 with TRBJ2-1; 9 nucleotides match TRBD2. This CDR3 region has 17 residues. J gave up 0 bases and V 3 bases, and 7 bases lay outside the gene matches. Per the germline V gene, CDR1 is SGHRS and CDR2 is YFSETQ. CDR3 sequence (DNA): TGCGCCAGCAGCTCTAGCGGGGTTGTAAGCTCCTACAATGAGCAGTTCTTC. Encoded protein: CASSSSGVVSSYNEQFF.

The rearrangement uses TRBV4-1 and TRBJ2-1; 11 positions agree with TRBD1. The CDR3 runs to 15 residues. The ends lost 1 base at V and 5 bases at J; junction bases unmatched: 1. Germline CDR1 and CDR2: MGHRA and YSYEKL. The CDR3 coding sequence is TGCGCCAGCAGCCAAGGGGGACAGGGGGACAATGAGCAGTTCTTC. It codes for CASSQGGQGDNEQFF.

This clonotype was observed a handful of times. The CDR3 DNA follows: TGTGCCTGGAGTGGAGGGAGCACCACTGAAGCTTTCTTT. Translation gives CAWSGGSTTEAFF. This rearrangement joins TRBV30 to TRBJ1-1; no clear D gene. This CDR3 has 13 residues. Germline V gives CDR1 GTSNPN, CDR2 SVGIG (reference sequence). Between the trimmed V and J ends, which lost 1 base and 4 bases, there was a span of 10 bases.

This clonotype was counted between two and nine times. The chain couples TRBV9 to TRBJ2-7; D ambiguous. Looked up from germline, CDR1 is SGDLS and CDR2 is YYNGEE. V was shortened by 1 base and J by 3 bases, with 14 bases between the two germline ends. The CDR3 length is 15 residues. The CDR3 protein is CASSVRFEGDYEQYF. The CDR3 DNA sequence: TGTGCCAGCAGCGTAAGGTTTGAAGGAGACTACGAGCAGTACTTC.

In its sample, this clonotype was seen a few times. This chain connects TRBV7-9 to TRBJ2-2; perhaps TRBD2 as D (5 bases). The CDR3 runs 16 residues. Germline V gene lookup returns CDR1 SEHNR and CDR2 FQNEAQ (reference sequence). Trimming left V 4 bases short and J 3 bases short, with 15 bases between. This CDR3 reads CASSSLRVSDTGELFF. As DNA, the CDR3 is TGTGCCAGCAGCTCGCTGAGGGTTTCGGACACCGGGGAGCTGTTTTTT.

This clonotype has a handful of counts. CDR3 sequence: CASSLMGAGALDTQYF. The CDR3 nucleotides are TGTGCCAGCAGCTTAATGGGAGCGGGAGCCTTAGATACGCAGTATTTT. The gene calls are TRBV7-3 and TRBJ2-3; TRBD2 aligns across 8 bases. CDR3 length: 16 amino acids. CDR1 and CDR2 (germline): SGHTA, FQGTGA. V gave up 1 base and J gave up 5 bases; unmatched junction bases: 8.

A few counts support this clonotype. The CDR3 region is CASSLGAGGNEQYF. Here the CDR3 DNA reads TGTGCCAGCAGTTTAGGGGCGGGGGGAAACGAGCAGTACTTC. J is TRBJ2-7 and V is TRBV27; 8 positions match TRBD2. J gave up 5 bases and V 2 bases, and 5 bases lay outside the gene matches. Germline lookup yields CDR1 MNHEY and CDR2 SMNVEV (reference sequence). This CDR3 is 14 amino acids long.

The chain employs TRBV15 and TRBJ1-2; D remains unclear. Germline V gene data show CDR1 as LNHNV and CDR2 as YYDKDF (reference sequence). The CDR3 is 11 residues long. Trimming left V 8 bases short and J 5 bases short, with 9 bases between. The CDR3 reads CATRAPYGYTF. CDR3 coding DNA: TGTGCCACCCGGGCCCCTTATGGCTACACCTTC.